Shown below are 11 T cell receptor beta chains from a single sample sequenced in a study of shared clonotypes between healthy human individuals. Measured with immunoSEQ multiplex PCR; TCRdb has only the in-frame clones, and not every one. The table includes over a million clones, approximately 76% detected once. Sample: memory CD4+ T cells sorted from blood. Subset specified: CD45RA-negative fraction. The receptors were gathered from a man younger than 30 in good health.

The V gene is TRBV6-5, the J gene TRBJ1-2; D not certain. V shed 2 bases and J shed 5 bases, with 15 bases lying between them. Germline V CDR1 and CDR2: MNHEY, SVGAGI. There are 15 residues in the CDR3. This chain's CDR3 is CASSYPGRGVYGYTF. CDR3 nucleotide sequence: TGTGCCAGCAGTTACCCCGGCAGAGGAGTTTATGGCTACACCTTC.

The CDR3 is CASSQVSGGVDGRAHMYF. As DNA, the CDR3 is TGTGCCAGCAGCCAAGTATCAGGTGGTGTGGACGGGAGGGCCCATATGTACTTC. This chain uses TRBV14 with TRBJ2-5, with TRBD2 matching 8 bases. The CDR3 totals 18 residues. Per germline, CDR1 SGHDN and CDR2 FVKESK. V was clipped by 1 base and J by 13 bases; unmatched bases: 23.

CDR3: CASSLGQAGGAQYF. Here the CDR3 DNA reads TGTGCCAGCAGTTTAGGGCAGGCCGGGGGGGCCCAGTACTTC. The chain carries TRBV28 and TRBJ2-5; 8 bases match TRBD2. CDR3 length equals 14 residues. Germline V lookup: CDR1 MDHEN, CDR2 SYDVKM. Trimming took 2 bases from V and 9 from J; bases not matched to a gene: 8.

The V gene is TRBV28, the J gene TRBJ1-2, with D maybe TRBD1 (5 bases). Germline V gene lookup returns CDR1 MDHEN and CDR2 SYDVKM. V was cut by 10 bases and J by 7 bases, with 22 bases left in between. The CDR3 totals 14 residues. The CDR3 region is CATTSWGGLSGYTF. For the CDR3, the DNA is TGTGCCACTACCAGTTGGGGCGGTTTGTCTGGCTACACCTTC.

The CDR3 DNA reads TGTGCCAGCAGTTACTTACAGGGGGCCCCCTACGAGCAGTACTTC. This translates into CASSYLQGAPYEQYF. The chain joins TRBV6-5 to TRBJ2-7; TRBD1 matches 9 bases. J gave up 2 bases and V 1 base, and 3 bases lay outside the gene matches. CDR1 MNHEY and CDR2 SVGAGI come from the germline V gene. The CDR3 length is 15 residues.

In this sample, this clone turned up once. This chain uses TRBV5-6 with TRBJ2-5, with 8 bases aligning to TRBD1. With V trimmed by 4 bases and J by 4 bases, 6 bases remained unmatched. Germline values: CDR1 SGHDT, CDR2 YYEEEE. This CDR3 region has 14 residues. The CDR3 sequence: CASSILQGGETQYF. CDR3 coding DNA: TGTGCCAGCAGCATATTACAGGGGGGAGAGACCCAGTACTTC.

The CDR3 coding sequence is TGTGCCAGCAGTGAAGGGCAGATACCCTACGAGCAGTACTTC. Its translation: CASSEGQIPYEQYF. The chain couples TRBV6-1 to TRBJ2-7; no clear D gene. Germline V gene sequence: CDR1 MNHNS, CDR2 SASEGT. The CDR3 is 14 amino acids. Trimming shortened V by 1 base and J by 2 bases, and 9 bases separated the two germline ends.

The chain is built from TRBV28 and TRBJ2-3; D is uncertain. V lost 1 base, J lost 8 bases, and 7 bases lay in between. Per germline, CDR1 MDHEN and CDR2 SYDVKM. The CDR3 length is 12 residues. CDR3 residues: CASSLSPGTQYF. The CDR3 DNA sequence: TGTGCCAGCAGTTTATCACCTGGTACGCAGTATTTT.

The V gene is TRBV5-6, the J gene TRBJ2-7; D ambiguous. The CDR3 totals 12 residues. The ends were cut back, 3 bases at V and 4 bases at J, with 8 bases in the middle. Per the germline V gene, CDR1 is SGHDT and CDR2 is YYEEEE. Written as DNA, the CDR3 is TGTGCCAGCAGCTATTCAGCATACGAGCAGTACTTC. Translating gives CASSYSAYEQYF.

There are a few counts of this clone. The chain combines TRBV7-9 with TRBJ1-5; D not resolved. Germline-derived CDR1 and CDR2 are SEHNR and FQNEAQ (reference sequence). There are 15 residues in the CDR3. The germline V and J ends were trimmed by 0 bases and 4 bases, with 10 bases remaining between them. Here the CDR3 DNA reads TGTGCCAGCAGCTTAGCGGAACGGGATAATCAGCCCCAGCATTTT. It encodes CASSLAERDNQPQHF.

The CDR3 DNA sequence: TGCGCCAGCAGCGCCCGACTAGCAGCGAATGAGCAGTTCTTC. It translates to CASSARLAANEQFF. V is TRBV5-1 and J is TRBJ2-1, with TRBD2 matching 7 bases. The CDR3 runs to 14 residues. Germline lookup yields CDR1 SGHRS and CDR2 YFSETQ. The junction had 8 bases not matched to a gene; V was cut back by 4 bases and J by 7 bases.